Presented here are 6 T cell receptor beta chains from one specimen sequenced in a study of blood T cell repertoires in COVID-19. TCRdb's table, derived via immunoSEQ multiplex PCR, lists solely in-frame clones and lacks some. The sample holds about 140,000 clones, more than 75% seen once. Sequencing was carried out using peripheral blood. The source is a man between 60 and 70 years old with acute or convalescent COVID-19.

CDR3 region: CAIRGQVRYEQYF. The CDR3 nucleotides are TGTGCCATCAGGGGGCAGGTACGCTACGAGCAGTACTTC. This rearrangement joins TRBV10-3 to TRBJ2-7; D is possibly TRBD1 (5 bases). The germline V gene encodes CDR1 ENHRY and CDR2 SYGVKD. V dropped 6 bases and J dropped 3 bases, with 12 bases sitting between them. This CDR3 is 13 amino acids long.

The rearrangement links TRBV5-1 to TRBJ2-7; the match to TRBD1 covers 8 bases. Losses at the gene ends were 5 bases for V and 0 bases for J; bases not matched to a gene: 4. This CDR3 spans 14 amino acids. The V gene's germline CDR1 is SGHRS and CDR2 YFSETQ. The chain's CDR3 is CASSWTGISYEQYF. CDR3 nucleotide sequence: TGCGCCAGCAGTTGGACAGGGATCTCCTACGAGCAGTACTTC.

V and J are TRBV19 and TRBJ2-2; D not certain. Germline CDR1 reads LNHDA; CDR2 reads SQIVND (reference sequence). V lost 6 bases, J lost 2 bases, and 10 bases lay in between. CDR3 length: 14 amino acids. CDR3 in DNA: TGTGCCAGTAGGTGGCAGGAAAACACCGGGGAGCTGTTTTTT. Amino acids: CASRWQENTGELFF. Together with reference TRBV19 and TRBJ2-2, the CDR3 gives the full variable domain: DGGITQSPKYLFRKEGQNVTLSCEQNLNHDAMYWYRQDPGQGLRLIYYSQIVNDFQKGDIAEGYSVSREKKESFPLTVTSAQKNPTAFYLCASRWQENTGELFFGEGSRLTVL.

The gene calls are TRBV9 and TRBJ2-1; 7 nucleotides line up with TRBD1. The germline CDR1 and CDR2 sequences are SGDLS and YYNGEE. Unmatched junction bases numbered 10, after V lost 0 bases and J lost 4 bases. The CDR3 length is 17 residues. The CDR3 region has the DNA TGTGCCAGCAGCGTAGGGGACAGCACCCGGTTATACAATGAGCAGTTCTTC. Protein product: CASSVGDSTRLYNEQFF. Full variable domain (rest looked up from reference TRBV9 and TRBJ2-1): DSGVTQTPKHLITATGQRVTLRCSPRSGDLSVYWYQQSLDQGLQFLIQYYNGEERAKGNILERFSAQQFPDLHSELNLSSLELGDSALYFCASSVGDSTRLYNEQFFGPGTRLTVL.

V is TRBV25-1 and J is TRBJ1-2; TRBD1 is a possible D gene (5 bases). Looked up from germline, CDR1 is MGHDK and CDR2 is SYGVNS. The germline V and J ends were trimmed by 3 bases and 6 bases, with 11 bases remaining between them. The CDR3 runs to 13 residues. In DNA, the CDR3 is TGTGCCAGCAGTGATTCTCCAGGGCATGGCTACACCTTC. Protein product: CASSDSPGHGYTF.

The V gene is TRBV11-3, the J gene TRBJ2-2; 10 bases fit TRBD2. The germline V gene has CDR1 SGHNT and CDR2 YENEEA. This CDR3 region has 18 residues. Trimming took 7 bases from V and 1 from J; bases not matched to a gene: 12. The CDR3 region is CASTRGPTSGLNTGELFF. CDR3 bases: TGTGCCAGCACGCGGGGGCCGACTAGCGGGTTGAACACCGGGGAGCTGTTTTTT.